These 10 T cell receptor beta chains came from one sample sequenced in a study of blood T cell repertoires in COVID-19. Method: immunoSEQ multiplex PCR; TCRdb's copy keeps in-frame clones and lacks some. The sample records 150,000 to 200,000 clones, 70% to 90% being singletons. Sequences were obtained from peripheral blood. All receptors come from a man between 60 and 75 years old with active or convalescent COVID-19.

The chain employs TRBV5-4 and TRBJ2-5; 11 bases align to TRBD2. The CDR3 runs 15 residues. Trimming cost V 4 bases and J 1 base; bases outside gene matches: 3. Germline V gives CDR1 SGHNT, CDR2 YYREEE (reference sequence). Here the CDR3 DNA reads TGTGCCAGCAGCACCGGGACTAGCGGCCAAGAGACCCAGTACTTC. Translating it yields CASSTGTSGQETQYF. The full variable domain, its missing parts supplied by reference TRBV5-4 and TRBJ2-5, is ETGVTQSPTHLIKTRGQQVTLRCSSQSGHNTVSWYQQALGQGPQFIFQYYREEENGRGNFPPRFSGLQFPNYSSELNVNALELDDSALYLCASSTGTSGQETQYFGPGTRLLVL.

The J gene is TRBJ1-1, the V gene TRBV6-2 or TRBV6-3; 7 positions agree with TRBD1. CDR3 length: 12 amino acids. V trimming: 4 bases; J trimming: 4 bases; junction bases outside the gene matches: 0. Germline V lookup: CDR1 MNHEY, CDR2 SVGEGT. The CDR3 sequence is CASSSGGTEAFF. Written as DNA, the CDR3 is TGTGCCAGCAGTTCAGGGGGCACTGAAGCTTTCTTT.

The chain couples TRBV14 to TRBJ1-1, with 7 bases fitting TRBD1. V was pared by 4 bases and J by 10 bases, with 12 bases of the junction left unmatched. Germline CDR1 is SGHDN and CDR2 is FVKESK. The CDR3 is 14 amino acids. CDR3 sequence reads: CASSPFQGVGGAFF. For the CDR3, the DNA is TGTGCCAGCAGCCCCTTCCAGGGGGTGGGTGGAGCTTTCTTT.

The sample holds a few counts of this clone. The chain employs TRBV7-2 and TRBJ2-3; 9 bases agree with TRBD1. Germline values: CDR1 SGHTA, CDR2 FQGNSA. The V gene end was trimmed by 5 bases and the J gene end by 5 bases; junction bases not matched to a gene: 11. The CDR3 runs 16 residues. CDR3 bases: TGTGCCAGCAGCAAAAGACCGGGACAGGGTAAAGATACGCAGTATTTT. This encodes CASSKRPGQGKDTQYF.

V usage is TRBV4-2 and J usage is TRBJ2-1; 11 nucleotides align to TRBD2. The CDR3 is 15 amino acids. The germline V gene has CDR1 LGHNA and CDR2 YNFKEQ. The ends lost 6 bases at V and 4 bases at J; junction bases unmatched: 5. CDR3: CASRLSGGVYNEQFF. The CDR3 DNA follows: TGTGCCAGCAGGCTTAGCGGGGGGGTTTACAATGAGCAGTTCTTC.

This chain uses TRBV6-5 with TRBJ2-1, with TRBD2 identical over 12 bases. The CDR3 extends over 14 amino acids. The junction had 3 bases not matched to a gene; V was cut back by 5 bases and J by 7 bases. CDR1 and CDR2 from the germline V gene are MNHEY and SVGAGI. CDR3 region: CASSNLAGGNEQFF. CDR3 DNA: TGTGCCAGCAGTAATCTAGCGGGGGGGAATGAGCAGTTCTTC.

This chain links TRBV5-1 with TRBJ1-6, with a tentative D call TRBD1 (5 bases). The CDR3 totals 13 residues. Germline-derived CDR1 and CDR2 are SGHRS and YFSETQ. V lost 1 base to trimming and J lost 10 bases, with 9 bases between them. CDR3 coding DNA: TGCGCCAGCAGCTTGTCAGGGATCTCACCCCTCCACTTT. This codes for CASSLSGISPLHF. Variable domain in full (rest from reference TRBV5-1 and TRBJ1-6): KAGVTQTPRYLIKTRGQQVTLSCSPISGHRSVSWYQQTPGQGLQFLFEYFSETQRNKGNFPGRFSGRQFSNSRSEMNVSTLELGDSALYLCASSLSGISPLHFGNGTRLTVT.

V usage is TRBV11-3 and J usage is TRBJ2-2, with 8 nucleotides matching TRBD1. The V gene end was trimmed by 6 bases and the J gene end by 4 bases; junction bases not matched to a gene: 7. CDR1 is SGHNT and CDR2 is YENEEA in the germline V gene. The CDR3 contains 15 residues. The DNA of the CDR3 is TGTGCCAGCAGTCCAGACAGGGGAAGCACCGGGGAGCTGTTTTTT. This sequence encodes CASSPDRGSTGELFF.

This clone was observed a handful of times. Other DNA sequences within the sample encode an identical CDR3. The chain links TRBV9 to TRBJ2-1, with a possible D match to TRBD2 (6 bases). Trimming took off 0 bases at V and 4 bases at J, with 11 bases between the two ends. Germline V lookup: CDR1 SGDLS, CDR2 YYNGEE. The CDR3 covers 15 residues. The CDR3 reads CASSVGGRGYNEQFF. The CDR3 coding sequence is TGTGCCAGCAGCGTAGGAGGGCGGGGTTACAATGAGCAGTTCTTC. The entire variable domain, with the rest obtained from reference TRBV9 and TRBJ2-1, is as follows: DSGVTQTPKHLITATGQRVTLRCSPRSGDLSVYWYQQSLDQGLQFLIQYYNGEERAKGNILERFSAQQFPDLHSELNLSSLELGDSALYFCASSVGGRGYNEQFFGPGTRLTVL.

The chain is built from TRBV19 and TRBJ1-5; TRBD1 aligns across 7 bases. CDR3 length equals 15 residues. The germline V gene encodes CDR1 LNHDA and CDR2 SQIVND (reference sequence). Losses at the gene ends were 7 bases for V and 6 bases for J; bases not matched to a gene: 12. CDR3 loop: CASNPMTGSGQPQHF. As DNA, the CDR3 is TGTGCCAGTAATCCTATGACAGGGAGCGGTCAGCCCCAGCATTTT.